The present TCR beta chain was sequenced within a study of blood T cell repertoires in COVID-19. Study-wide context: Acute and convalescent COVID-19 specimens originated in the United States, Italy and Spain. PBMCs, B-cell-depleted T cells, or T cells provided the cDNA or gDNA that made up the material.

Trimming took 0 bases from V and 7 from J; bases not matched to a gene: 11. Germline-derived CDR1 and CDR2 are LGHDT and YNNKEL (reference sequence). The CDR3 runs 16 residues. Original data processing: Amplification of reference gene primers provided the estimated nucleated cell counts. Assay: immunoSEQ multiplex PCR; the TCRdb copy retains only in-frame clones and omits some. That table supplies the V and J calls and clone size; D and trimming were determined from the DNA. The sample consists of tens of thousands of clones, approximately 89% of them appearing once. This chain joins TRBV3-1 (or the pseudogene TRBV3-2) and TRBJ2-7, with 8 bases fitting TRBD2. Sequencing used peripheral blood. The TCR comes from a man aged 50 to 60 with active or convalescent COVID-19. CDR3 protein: CASSQDISGAFREQYF. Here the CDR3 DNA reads TGTGCCAGCAGCCAAGATATTAGCGGGGCCTTTAGGGAGCAGTACTTC.